Sequencing of this T cell receptor (beta chain) was carried out in a study of metastatic and nonmetastatic thyroid tumors. On the study more broadly: Malignant and benign thyroid patients had repertoires compared in peripheral blood and tumor or nodule tissue.

Study observations and caveats: In both blood and tumor samples, TCR beta diversity was reported significantly higher for malignant than benign nodules.

Before thyroid surgery, none of the patients had received any treatment. This clone was counted many times. Its antigen is undetermined. TCRdb reprocessed the PCR reads using MiXCR. The sample yields 53,000 or so clones, roughly 22% seen once. Germline V CDR1 and CDR2: GTSNPN, SVGIG (reference sequence). CDR3 size: 13 residues. Input material: blood. The source is a female donor with papillary thyroid cancer or a benign thyroid nodule (not recorded which). Some clones in this sample may be carry-over from other donors' samples. The chain employs TRBV30 and TRBJ1-3; 7 nucleotides agree with TRBD1. The CDR3 here is CAKQGNTGNTIYF. The CDR3 DNA follows: TGTGCTAAACAGGGGAATACTGGAAACACCATATATTTT.